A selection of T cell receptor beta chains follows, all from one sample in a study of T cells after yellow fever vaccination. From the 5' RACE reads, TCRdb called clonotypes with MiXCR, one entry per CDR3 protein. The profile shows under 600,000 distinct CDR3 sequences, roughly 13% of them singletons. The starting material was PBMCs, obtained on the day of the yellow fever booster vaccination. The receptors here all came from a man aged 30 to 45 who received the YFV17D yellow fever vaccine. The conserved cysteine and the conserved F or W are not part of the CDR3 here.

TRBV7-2 ASSLSTAVYGYT
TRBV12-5 ASGLTSGRPGYEQY
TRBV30 AWSGAGSSYNEQF
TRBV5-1 ASSIGLVGNEQF
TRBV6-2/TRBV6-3 ASSGGTSGTQY
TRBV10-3 AIPAGTGGANEQF
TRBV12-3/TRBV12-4 ASSLAPSADLDTQY
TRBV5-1 ASTTGAQETQY
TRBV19 ASSIGGIVTNEQF
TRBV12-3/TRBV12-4 ASRNPGTDTQY
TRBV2 ASSVRPRQETQY
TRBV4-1 ASKPLERGYEQY
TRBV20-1 SARAERGEQF
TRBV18 ASSPPASAEAF
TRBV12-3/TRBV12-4 ASSNTSPYYEQF
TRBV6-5 ASSYVTGGDTQY